The rows below give T cell receptor beta chains drawn from one sample of a study of long-term antiretroviral therapy in people with HIV. Clones were sequenced by immunoSEQ multiplex PCR, and TCRdb holds only the in-frame ones, with some missing. The repertoire holds 20,000 to 30,000 clones, 85% seen once, with about 9.5% in the top ten. Sequencing was performed on unsorted PBMCs, taken 2.3 years after starting antiretroviral therapy. These receptors originate from a man aged 40-49 years with HIV. Both conserved end residues are part of each CDR3. The D gene is left open where the match is weak. The size of a clone is reported for some rows only, either as once, few or many, or as a class for expanded clones.

v_call	d_call	clone_size	j_call	cdr3_aa	cdr3_nt
TRBV19	TRBD1	once	TRBJ1-5	CASSGDRAIYSNQPQHF	TGTGCCAGTAGCGGGGACAGGGCAATTTATAGCAATCAGCCCCAGCATTTT
TRBV5-1	-	-	TRBJ1-1	CASSLGGGPNTEAFF	TGCGCCAGCAGCTTGGGAGGGGGACCGAACACTGAAGCTTTCTTT
TRBV5-8	-	-	TRBJ2-2	CATPRVWSGELFF	TGTGCCACCCCCCGGGTCTGGTCCGGGGAGCTGTTTTTT
TRBV18	-	-	TRBJ1-1	CASSPYGGGTEAFF	TGTGCCAGCTCACCGTACGGCGGGGGCACTGAAGCTTTCTTT
TRBV10-3	TRBD1	-	TRBJ2-1	CATRTGEDNEQFF	TGTGCCACAAGGACAGGGGAGGACAATGAGCAGTTCTTC
TRBV2	-	-	TRBJ1-2	CASTAGGPNYGYTF	TGTGCCAGCACCGCGGGCGGCCCTAACTATGGCTACACCTTC
TRBV6-6	TRBD1	once	TRBJ1-3	CASGDRAASGNTIYF	TGTGCCAGCGGGGACAGGGCGGCGTCTGGAAACACCATATATTTT
TRBV2	-	few	TRBJ2-2	CASSAHTGELFF	TGTGCCAGCAGCGCCCACACCGGGGAGCTGTTTTTT
TRBV29-1	-	-	TRBJ2-2	CSVVSGGPGELFF	TGCAGCGTTGTATCGGGGGGCCCCGGGGAGCTGTTTTTT
TRBV5-4	TRBD1	-	TRBJ1-1	CASSPQDRGDTEAFF	TGTGCCAGCAGCCCGCAGGACAGGGGGGACACTGAAGCTTTCTTT
TRBV28	-	few	TRBJ1-4	CASGVEKLFF	TGTGCCAGCGGGGTTGAAAAACTGTTTTTT
TRBV10-3	-	-	TRBJ2-1	CAISSITGVSYNEQFF	TGTGCCATCAGTTCTATTACGGGAGTATCCTACAATGAGCAGTTCTTC
TRBV28	-	-	TRBJ2-2	CASSYHEISGELFF	TGTGCCAGCAGTTACCACGAAATATCCGGGGAGCTGTTTTTT
TRBV29-1	TRBD1	-	TRBJ2-5	CSVEDLSGGETQYF	TGCAGCGTTGAAGATCTTTCAGGGGGAGAGACCCAGTACTTC
TRBV13	-	-	TRBJ1-6	CASSFGTDYNSPLHF	TGTGCCAGCAGCTTCGGGACGGATTATAATTCACCCCTCCACTTT
TRBV15	-	-	TRBJ2-1	CATSRLSGTLVLGERDEQFF	TGTGCCACCAGCAGACTGTCCGGGACTCTTGTCCTGGGGGAACGCGATGAGCAGTTCTTC
TRBV30	-	-	TRBJ1-2	CAWRREGAGYTF	TGTGCCTGGAGACGGGAGGGTGCTGGCTACACCTTC
TRBV4-2	-	-	TRBJ2-6	CASSQDSGANVLTF	TGTGCCAGCAGCCAAGACTCTGGGGCCAACGTCCTGACTTTC
TRBV6-5	TRBD1	-	TRBJ2-3	CASSYSGGGLDTQYF	TGTGCCAGCAGTTACTCAGGGGGCGGCTTAGATACGCAGTATTTT
TRBV11-2	-	-	TRBJ2-3	CATGQHFTDTQYF	TGTGCCACGGGGCAGCATTTCACAGATACGCAGTATTTT
TRBV11-1	-	-	TRBJ2-7	CASSLGGRVQYF	TGTGCCAGCAGCTTAGGGGGAAGGGTGCAGTACTTC
TRBV11-2	-	once	TRBJ2-3	CASSSPRPSPPDTQYF	TGTGCCAGCAGTTCTCCTCGGCCGAGCCCCCCAGATACGCAGTATTTT
TRBV6-5	-	-	TRBJ1-4	CASSYSVGAGQKLFF	TGTGCCAGCAGTTACTCGGTGGGGGCTGGGCAAAAACTGTTTTTT
TRBV18	-	-	TRBJ1-1	CASSPNPESEAFF	TGTGCCAGCTCACCTAACCCGGAGTCTGAAGCTTTCTTT